This T cell receptor beta chain was recorded in a study of CD8 T cells in ankylosing spondylitis. This clonotype was detected a few times. As yet, its antigen is unknown. As the method for making TCR beta libraries, quantitative 5'-RACE with molecular barcodes was used. Using its own MiXCR run on the 5' RACE reads, TCRdb lists one record per CDR3 protein. The sample contains almost 400,000 distinct CDR3 sequences, around 20% of which appear only once. The CDR3 has 15 residues. Unmatched junction bases numbered 5, after V lost 6 bases and J lost 0 bases. Whole-study findings and limits: Apparently characteristic of ankylosing spondylitis blood was a TCR beta motif (about eight highly homologous variants). Before this, some motif variants had been reported in reactive arthritis synovial fluid and blood.

The chain carries TRBV12-3 or TRBV12-4 and TRBJ1-3; 7 nucleotides line up with TRBD1. This sequence originates from a male donor with ankylosing spondylitis. Sequencing was carried out using blood, either unsorted or a sorted T cell fraction (not recorded which). For the CDR3, the DNA is TGTGCCAGCAGCCCGGGACAGAGCTCTGGAAACACCATATATTTT. Its protein product is CASSPGQSSGNTIYF.